This T cell receptor (beta chain) was obtained from a study of blood T cell repertoires in COVID-19 (dated by TCRdb to 2018 to 2020). Background for the entire study: Samples from collaborators originated in the United States, Italy and Spain and spanned both the acute and convalescent phases of COVID-19. The prospective study material was composed of cDNA or gDNA derived from T cells, B-cell-depleted T cells, or PBMCs. A de-identified subject ID, COVID-19 status, age in years and sex were almost always included in the sample metadata. Subjects who had been exposed to COVID-19, were actively infected with it, or had recovered from it provided the deeply sampled blood TCRbeta repertoires that made up the dataset. Samples came from the ongoing ImmuneRACE study (first 160 participants) plus 1,254 subjects from 6 global collaborators. The repertoires were made available in a free public database intended to serve as a resource for research on the immune response to SARS-CoV-2. HLA class I and class II types, where available, came from metadata supplied by the sample provider rather than from assay-based typing. Summary of the overall study and its limitations: Clinical and demographic metadata were provided uncurated, with the amount varying by source and participant.

The germline V end is reduced by 3 bases and the J end by 0 bases; junction bases left unmatched: 1. Per the germline V gene, SGHTA is the CDR1 and FQGNSA is the CDR2. The CDR3, cysteine through phenylalanine, is 15 amino acids long. This entry keeps only the CDR3 DNA: 45 bases, framed from base 1. Samples from volunteer blood donors who had recovered from COVID-19 were contributed by a second Seattle source. Each collaborating institution followed its own protocols to collect whole blood in K2EDTA tubes. Collaborator samples were shipped for TCRbeta analysis as frozen whole blood, isolated PBMCs, or DNA extracted from either sample type. Comments on this clone: The antigen it binds to is not known. The record has no base qualities; no much larger clone is one base away.

TCRbeta CDR3 regions were amplified from genomic DNA using the immunoSEQ Assay, a bias-controlled multiplex PCR. In the authors' own workflow: The number of nucleated cells in each sample was estimated from the amplification of reference gene primers within the assay. Sequence reads were collapsed and filtered to measure the absolute abundance of every unique TCRbeta CDR3 rearrangement. For each sample, productive Simpson clonality was calculated as the square root of Simpson's diversity index across productive rearrangements. TCRdb took this table from immuneACCESS and kept in-frame rearrangements with V and J called. Such tables lack part of the clones; where checked against another copy, unresolved V genes explain under half of the gap, and the rest is unexplained. V, J and clone size reflect that table, while D and trimming were determined from the DNA. Here the sample has about 260,000 clones; 87% occur a single time. The top ten clonotypes cover roughly 1.6% of the sample.

The clonotype comes from a middle-aged woman who had recovered from COVID-19. The rearrangement combines TRBV7-2 with TRBJ2-3; 9 nucleotides in the junction match TRBD2. Material: peripheral blood. The CDR3 protein is CASSLRGGSTDTQYF. The nucleotide sequence reads as follows: TGTGCCAGCAGCTTGCGGGGGGGGAGCACAGATACGCAGTATTTT.